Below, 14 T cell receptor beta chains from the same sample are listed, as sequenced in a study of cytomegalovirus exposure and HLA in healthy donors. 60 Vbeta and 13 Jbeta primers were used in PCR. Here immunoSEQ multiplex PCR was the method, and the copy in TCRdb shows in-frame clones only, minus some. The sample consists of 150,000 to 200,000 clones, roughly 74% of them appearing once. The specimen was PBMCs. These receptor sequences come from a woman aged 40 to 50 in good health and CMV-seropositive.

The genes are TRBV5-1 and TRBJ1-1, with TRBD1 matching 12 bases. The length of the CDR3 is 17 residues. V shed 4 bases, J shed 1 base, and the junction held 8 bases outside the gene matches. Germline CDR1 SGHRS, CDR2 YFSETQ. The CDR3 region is CASSGGTGGAGNTEAFF. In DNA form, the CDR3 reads TGCGCCAGCAGCGGGGGGACAGGGGGCGCCGGGAACACTGAAGCTTTCTTT.

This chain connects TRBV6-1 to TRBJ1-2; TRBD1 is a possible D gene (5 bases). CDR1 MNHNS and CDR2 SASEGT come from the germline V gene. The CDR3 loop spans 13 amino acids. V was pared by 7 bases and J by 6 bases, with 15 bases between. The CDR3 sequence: CASTRAGQNGYTF. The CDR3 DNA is TGTGCCAGCACTCGCGCAGGGCAGAATGGCTACACCTTC.

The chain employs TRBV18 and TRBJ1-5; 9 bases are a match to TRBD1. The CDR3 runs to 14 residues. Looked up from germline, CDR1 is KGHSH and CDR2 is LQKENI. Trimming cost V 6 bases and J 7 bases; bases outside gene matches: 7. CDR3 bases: TGTGCCAGCTCGCAGGGACAGGGTGACCAGCCCCAGCATTTT. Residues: CASSQGQGDQPQHF.

The CDR3 DNA reads TGTGCCAGTAGTATTTCACTAGCGGCCTACGAGCAGTACTTC. Translation gives CASSISLAAYEQYF. The genes are TRBV19 and TRBJ2-7, with 8 bases that match TRBD2. Germline-derived CDR1 and CDR2 are LNHDA and SQIVND (reference sequence). CDR3 length: 14 residues. V was clipped by 3 bases and J by 2 bases; unmatched bases: 3.

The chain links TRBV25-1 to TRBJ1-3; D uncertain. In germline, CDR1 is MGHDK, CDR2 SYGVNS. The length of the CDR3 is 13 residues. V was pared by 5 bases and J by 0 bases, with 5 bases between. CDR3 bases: TGTGCCAGCAGTCTGAGCTCTGGAAACACCATATATTTT. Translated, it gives CASSLSSGNTIYF. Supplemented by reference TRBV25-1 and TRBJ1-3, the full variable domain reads EADIYQTPRYLVIGTGKKITLECSQTMGHDKMYWYQQDPGMELHLIHYSYGVNSTEKGDLSSESTVSRIRTEHFPLTLESARPSHTSQYLCASSLSSGNTIYFGEGSWLTVV.

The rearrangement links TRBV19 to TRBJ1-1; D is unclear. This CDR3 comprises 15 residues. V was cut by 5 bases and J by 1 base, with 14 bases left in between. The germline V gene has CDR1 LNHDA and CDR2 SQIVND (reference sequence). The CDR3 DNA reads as TGTGCCAGTAGTCCCCGGGAACAGTGGAACACTGAAGCTTTCTTT. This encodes CASSPREQWNTEAFF.

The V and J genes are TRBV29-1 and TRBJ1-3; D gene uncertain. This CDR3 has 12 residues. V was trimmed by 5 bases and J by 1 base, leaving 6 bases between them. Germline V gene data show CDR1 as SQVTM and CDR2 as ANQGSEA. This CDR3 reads CSVSESGNTIYF. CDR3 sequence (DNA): TGCAGCGTTTCAGAATCTGGAAACACCATATATTTT.

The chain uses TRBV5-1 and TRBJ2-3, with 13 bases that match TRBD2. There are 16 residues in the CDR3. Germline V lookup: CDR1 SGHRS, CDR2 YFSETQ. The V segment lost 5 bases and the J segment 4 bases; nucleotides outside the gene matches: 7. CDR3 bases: TGCGCCAGCAGTTACGGACTAGCGGGAGTGGCAGATACGCAGTATTTT. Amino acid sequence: CASSYGLAGVADTQYF.

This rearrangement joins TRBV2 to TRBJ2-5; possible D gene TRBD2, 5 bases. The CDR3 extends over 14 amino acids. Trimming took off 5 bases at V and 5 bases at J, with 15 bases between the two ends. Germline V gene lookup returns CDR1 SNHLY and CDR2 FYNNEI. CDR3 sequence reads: CASSYLRVRETQYF. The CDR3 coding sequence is TGTGCCAGCAGTTACCTGAGGGTACGGGAGACCCAGTACTTC. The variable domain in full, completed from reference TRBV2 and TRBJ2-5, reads EPEVTQTPSHQVTQMGQEVILRCVPISNHLYFYWYRQILGQKVEFLVSFYNNEISEKSEIFDDQFSVERPDGSNFTLKIRSTKLEDSAMYFCASSYLRVRETQYFGPGTRLLVL.

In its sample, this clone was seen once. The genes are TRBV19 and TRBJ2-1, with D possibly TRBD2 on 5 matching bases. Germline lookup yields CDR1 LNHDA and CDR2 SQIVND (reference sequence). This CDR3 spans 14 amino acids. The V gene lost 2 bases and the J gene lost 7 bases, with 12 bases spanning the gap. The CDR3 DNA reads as TGTGCCAGTAGTATAAGGCTATCGGGAAATGAGCAGTTCTTC. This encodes CASSIRLSGNEQFF.

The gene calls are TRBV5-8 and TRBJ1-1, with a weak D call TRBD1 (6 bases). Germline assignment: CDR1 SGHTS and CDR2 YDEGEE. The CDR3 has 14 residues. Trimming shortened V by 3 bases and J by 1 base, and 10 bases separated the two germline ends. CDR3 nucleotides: TGTGCCAGCAGCTACGGACAGAAGAACACTGAAGCTTTCTTT. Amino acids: CASSYGQKNTEAFF.

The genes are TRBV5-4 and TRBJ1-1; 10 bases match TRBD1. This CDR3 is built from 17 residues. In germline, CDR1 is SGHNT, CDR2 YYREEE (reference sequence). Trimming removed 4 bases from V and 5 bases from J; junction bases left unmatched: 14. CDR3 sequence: CASSQAGTGVQGTEAFF. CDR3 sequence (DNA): TGTGCCAGCAGCCAAGCCGGGACAGGGGTGCAGGGGACTGAAGCTTTCTTT.

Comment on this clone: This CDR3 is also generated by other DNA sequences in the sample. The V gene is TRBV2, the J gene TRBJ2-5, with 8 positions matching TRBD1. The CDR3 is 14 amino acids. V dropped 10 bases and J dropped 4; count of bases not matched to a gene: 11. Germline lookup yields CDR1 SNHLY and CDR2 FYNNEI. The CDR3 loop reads CATGGRVGGETQYF. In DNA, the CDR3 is TGTGCCACAGGGGGCAGGGTTGGGGGAGAGACCCAGTACTTC. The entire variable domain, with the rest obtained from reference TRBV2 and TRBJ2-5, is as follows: EPEVTQTPSHQVTQMGQEVILRCVPISNHLYFYWYRQILGQKVEFLVSFYNNEISEKSEIFDDQFSVERPDGSNFTLKIRSTKLEDSAMYFCATGGRVGGETQYFGPGTRLLVL.

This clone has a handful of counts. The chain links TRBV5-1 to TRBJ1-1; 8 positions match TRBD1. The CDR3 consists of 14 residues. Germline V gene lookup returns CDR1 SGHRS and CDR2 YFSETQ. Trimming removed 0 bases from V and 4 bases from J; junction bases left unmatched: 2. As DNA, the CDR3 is TGCGCCAGCAGCTTGGGACAGGGGTTCACTGAAGCTTTCTTT. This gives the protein CASSLGQGFTEAFF.